This T cell receptor (beta chain) was profiled in a study of radiotherapy plus CTLA-4 blockade in lung cancer. Study at large: Objective responses were seen in around 19% of patients, disease control in about 33%. Study-level results: Expansion of tumor-derived TCR clones was observed in blood after radiotherapy plus ipilimumab. Response, reportedly, was best predicted by interferon-beta along with early blood T cell clone dynamics.

Alongside CTLA-4 blockade with ipilimumab, patients with chemo-refractory metastatic non-small-cell lung cancer received focal radiation. Sequencing was performed with immunoSEQ multiplex PCR; in TCRdb, only in-frame clones are kept and a portion is missing. The table lists about 70,000 clones, 76% of them singletons. This clone was observed a few times. Its antigen is as yet unknown. Germline CDR1 SEHNR, CDR2 FQNEAQ (reference sequence). The CDR3 spans 14 residues. V lost 7 bases to trimming and J lost 7 bases; unmatched junction nucleotides: 9. The chain carries TRBV7-9 and TRBJ1-4; 7 nucleotides match TRBD1. The source of this sequence is a human donor with non-small cell lung cancer whose response to radiotherapy plus ipilimumab could not be evaluated. Some clones in this sample may be carry-over from other donors' samples. The sequencing here drew on peripheral blood, taken from a patient treated with radiotherapy plus ipilimumab. The CDR3 is CASTPGGTGEKLFF. The CDR3 nucleotides are TGTGCCAGCACCCCAGGGGGGACTGGTGAAAAACTGTTTTTT.